This T cell receptor beta chain was recovered during a study of blood T cell repertoires in COVID-19. Study-wide background: Sites across the United States, Italy and Spain contributed samples from acute and convalescent COVID-19. T cells, B-cell-depleted T cells, or PBMCs provided the cDNA or gDNA that served as material.

Original data processing: The assay estimated nucleated cells by amplifying reference gene primers. Clones were read by immunoSEQ multiplex PCR, and TCRdb kept only the in-frame ones, dropping some. V, J and clone size were drawn from that table, and D and trimming were deduced from the DNA. The sample shows approximately 230,000 clones, nearly 90% of them seen only once. The germline V gene has CDR1 MNHNY and CDR2 SVGAGI (reference sequence). The CDR3 spans 13 residues. V was clipped by 2 bases and J by 6 bases, with 10 bases between them. The sequence derives from a man aged 18 to 29 with active or convalescent COVID-19. Material: peripheral blood. This chain links TRBV6-6 with TRBJ1-2; no clear D. The CDR3 sequence: CASSYERRDGYTF. CDR3 sequence (DNA): TGTGCCAGCAGTTACGAGAGGCGGGATGGCTACACCTTC.